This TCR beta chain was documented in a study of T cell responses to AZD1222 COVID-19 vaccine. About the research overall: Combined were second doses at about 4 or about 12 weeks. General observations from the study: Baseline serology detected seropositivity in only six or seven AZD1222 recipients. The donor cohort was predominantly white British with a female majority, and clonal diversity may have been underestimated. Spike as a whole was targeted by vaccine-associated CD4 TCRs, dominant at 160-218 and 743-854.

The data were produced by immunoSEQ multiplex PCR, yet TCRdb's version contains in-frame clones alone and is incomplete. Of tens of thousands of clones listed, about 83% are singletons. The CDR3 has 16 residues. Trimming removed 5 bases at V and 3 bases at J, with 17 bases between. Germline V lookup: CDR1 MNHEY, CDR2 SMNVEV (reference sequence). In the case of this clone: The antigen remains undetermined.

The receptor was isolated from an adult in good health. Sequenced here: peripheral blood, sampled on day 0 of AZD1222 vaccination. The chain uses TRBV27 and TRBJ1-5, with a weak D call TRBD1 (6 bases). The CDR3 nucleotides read TGTGCCAGCAGTCCCCCGGGAGGGGGAGTCAATCAGCCCCAGCATTTT. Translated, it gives CASSPPGGGVNQPQHF.